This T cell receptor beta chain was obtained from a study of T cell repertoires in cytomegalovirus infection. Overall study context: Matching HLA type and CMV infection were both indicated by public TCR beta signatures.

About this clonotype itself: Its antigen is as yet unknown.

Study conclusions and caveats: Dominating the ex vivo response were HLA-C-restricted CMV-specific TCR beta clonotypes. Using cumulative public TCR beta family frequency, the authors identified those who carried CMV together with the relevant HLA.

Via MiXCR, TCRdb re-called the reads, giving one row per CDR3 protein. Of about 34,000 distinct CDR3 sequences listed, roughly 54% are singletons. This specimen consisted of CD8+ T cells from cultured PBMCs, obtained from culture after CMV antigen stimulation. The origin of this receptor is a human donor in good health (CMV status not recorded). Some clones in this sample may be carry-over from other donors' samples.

The DNA of the CDR3 is TGTGCCAGCAGTGCAGGGGGGGAGGACGAAAAACTGTTTTTT. It is translated as CASSAGGEDEKLFF. This rearrangement joins TRBV6-1 to TRBJ1-4; 7 nucleotides line up with TRBD1. Germline V gene lookup returns CDR1 MNHNS and CDR2 SASEGT. The V and J ends lost 4 bases and 8 bases, in that order; junction bases with no gene match: 7. The CDR3 is 14 amino acids.